The 18 T cell receptor beta chains reported below all come from one sample, sequenced in a study of blood T cell repertoires in COVID-19. Libraries were prepared by immunoSEQ multiplex PCR; TCRdb keeps only in-frame clonotypes and omits some of them. The table lists tens of thousands of clones, roughly nine tenths of them singletons. Sequenced input: peripheral blood. These receptors were collected from a man aged 30 to 39 with active or convalescent COVID-19.

The chain carries TRBV6-6 and TRBJ2-2; the D is unclear. The V and J ends lost 5 bases and 0 bases respectively, with 13 bases between them. The CDR3 extends over 16 amino acids. The germline V gene encodes CDR1 MNHNY and CDR2 SVGAGI (reference sequence). CDR3 amino acids: CASSPDWRSNTGELFF. DNA of the CDR3: TGTGCCAGCAGTCCCGACTGGCGGTCGAACACCGGGGAGCTGTTTTTT.

J is TRBJ1-2 and V is TRBV5-1; D uncertain. Germline lookup yields CDR1 SGHRS and CDR2 YFSETQ. This CDR3 has 13 amino acids. The germline V and J ends were trimmed by 7 bases and 0 bases, with 10 bases remaining between them. CDR3 coding DNA: TGCGCCAGCCGGGAGAATCCTAACTATGGCTACACCTTC. Amino acid sequence: CASRENPNYGYTF.

This clone turned up a few times. V is TRBV5-4 and J is TRBJ2-5, with TRBD2 identical over 8 bases. After removal of 4 bases from V and 5 bases from J, the junction contained 4 bases not matched to a gene. This CDR3 region has 13 residues. Germline V gene lookup returns CDR1 SGHNT and CDR2 YYREEE (reference sequence). The CDR3 sequence: CASSPGGPETQYF. The CDR3, as DNA: TGTGCCAGCAGCCCGGGGGGGCCGGAGACCCAGTACTTC.

The V and J genes are TRBV6-5 and TRBJ1-6; 9 nucleotides align to TRBD1. Trimming took 6 bases from V and 10 from J; bases not matched to a gene: 7. Germline V gene sequence: CDR1 MNHEY, CDR2 SVGAGI. The CDR3 runs to 14 residues. Here the CDR3 reads CASSLDRGSSPLHF. CDR3 coding DNA: TGTGCCAGCAGCCTGGACAGGGGCAGCTCACCCCTCCACTTT.

The CDR3 loop reads CASSPTGANEKLFF. For the CDR3, the DNA is TGTGCCAGCAGCCCGACAGGAGCTAATGAAAAACTGTTTTTT. The chain carries TRBV2 and TRBJ1-4, with D tentatively TRBD1 (6 bases). Trimming removed 6 bases at V and 3 bases at J, with 11 bases between. The CDR3 loop spans 14 amino acids. The germline gives CDR1 SNHLY, CDR2 FYNNEI.

This clone was observed once. The rearrangement joins TRBV3-1 (or the pseudogene TRBV3-2) to TRBJ2-3; 9 nucleotides agree with TRBD2. This CDR3 is built from 16 residues. Germline lookup yields CDR1 LGHDT and CDR2 YNNKEL (reference sequence). Unmatched junction bases numbered 8, after V lost 6 bases and J lost 1 base. CDR3 protein: CASRPQRGVGTDTQYF. As DNA, the CDR3 is TGTGCCAGCAGGCCTCAGCGGGGGGTTGGCACAGATACGCAGTATTTT.

This clone has only one observation. V is TRBV4-1 and J is TRBJ2-7, with a possible D match to TRBD2 (7 bases). V was clipped by 1 base and J by 6 bases, with 16 bases between them. CDR3 size: 15 residues. The V gene's germline CDR1 is MGHRA and CDR2 YSYEKL. CDR3 DNA sequence: TGCGCCAGCAGCCAAGCTCCGGGGGGCCGCCTCGAGCAGTACTTC. Its translation is CASSQAPGGRLEQYF.

The chain links TRBV18 to TRBJ2-4; no clear D gene. This CDR3 contains 16 residues. The germline V and J ends were trimmed by 0 bases and 11 bases, with 20 bases remaining between them. Germline V gives CDR1 KGHSH, CDR2 LQKENI. The CDR3 protein is CASSPPSQAQTAFQYF. DNA of the CDR3: TGTGCCAGCTCACCACCCTCCCAGGCCCAAACTGCGTTTCAGTACTTC.

The chain recombines TRBV5-1 with TRBJ2-1; D possibly corresponds to TRBD1 (6 bases). Trimming pared 4 bases from V and 3 bases from J, leaving 11 bases between. Germline V gives CDR1 SGHRS, CDR2 YFSETQ. The CDR3 totals 14 residues. As DNA, the CDR3 is TGCGCCAGCAGCCCAGGGACAAACTACAATGAGCAGTTCTTC. Translated: CASSPGTNYNEQFF.

The V gene is TRBV7-2, the J gene TRBJ2-5, with TRBD2 identical over 7 bases. CDR1 is SGHTA, CDR2 FQGNSA, per germline. V shed 4 bases and J 2 bases; nucleotides not matched to a gene: 7. The CDR3 is 15 amino acids. The CDR3 DNA follows: TGTGCCAGCAGCTCCGCATGGGGGGGACAAGAGACCCAGTACTTC. It encodes CASSSAWGGQETQYF.

The rearrangement links TRBV5-4 to TRBJ1-6; TRBD1 is a possible D gene (6 bases). This CDR3 spans 16 amino acids. Germline-derived CDR1 and CDR2 are SGHNT and YYREEE (reference sequence). With 4 bases removed from V and 5 bases from J, the gap between germline ends came to 16 bases. The CDR3 protein is CASSPRPTGNNSPLHF. CDR3 coding DNA: TGTGCCAGCAGCCCCCGACCCACAGGGAATAATTCACCCCTCCACTTT.

CDR3 nucleotides: TGTGCCAGCAGCTTACCTAGCGGTGCAGATACGCAGTATTTT. It translates to CASSLPSGADTQYF. This rearrangement joins TRBV7-9 to TRBJ2-3; 7 nucleotides line up with TRBD2. J lost 4 bases, V lost 2 bases, and 3 bases had no gene match. This CDR3 spans 14 amino acids. Germline assignment: CDR1 SEHNR and CDR2 FQNEAQ (reference sequence).

CDR3 residues: CATSEGGRSHQETQYF. The DNA for the CDR3 is TGTGCCACCAGTGAGGGGGGGAGATCCCACCAAGAGACCCAGTACTTC. The chain carries TRBV24-1 and TRBJ2-5; 7 bases agree with TRBD2. The CDR3 spans 16 residues. J was trimmed by 0 bases and V by 4 bases; bases with no gene match: 7. Germline CDR1 KGHDR, CDR2 SFDVKD.

The gene calls are TRBV3-1 (or the pseudogene TRBV3-2) and TRBJ1-5; D remains ambiguous. The length of the CDR3 is 16 residues. Between the trimmed V and J ends, which lost 1 base and 5 bases, there was a span of 15 bases. Germline CDR1 is LGHDT and CDR2 is YNNKEL (reference sequence). The CDR3 spells CASSQGVGSRDQPQHF. CDR3 nucleotides: TGTGCCAGCAGCCAAGGGGTCGGGTCAAGAGATCAGCCCCAGCATTTT.

This chain connects TRBV6-5 to TRBJ2-5, with TRBD2 identical over 7 bases. The CDR3 length is 16 residues. The V gene end was trimmed by 0 bases and the J gene end by 3 bases; junction bases not matched to a gene: 7. Germline-derived CDR1 and CDR2 are MNHEY and SVGAGI. The CDR3: CASSYSASGIKETQYF. DNA for the CDR3: TGTGCCAGCAGTTACTCTGCAAGCGGGATTAAAGAGACCCAGTACTTC.

The chain uses TRBV27 and TRBJ2-1; TRBD2 aligns across 13 bases. J lost 3 bases, V lost 5 bases, and 4 bases had no gene match. The CDR3 has 16 amino acids. The germline CDR1 and CDR2 sequences are MNHEY and SMNVEV (reference sequence). DNA for the CDR3: TGTGCCAGCAGTAAACGGACTAGCGGGAGCTACAATGAGCAGTTCTTC. Protein product: CASSKRTSGSYNEQFF.

This clone was picked up one time. The genes are TRBV7-6 and TRBJ1-4, with TRBD1 matching over 8 bases. V lost 7 bases to trimming and J lost 3 bases; unmatched junction nucleotides: 10. Germline V gene sequence: CDR1 SGHVS, CDR2 FNYEAQ. The CDR3 runs to 16 residues. The CDR3 DNA sequence: TGTGCCAGCAAACCCGATCTGGGACAGGCTAATGAAAAACTGTTTTTT. It yields the protein CASKPDLGQANEKLFF.

The CDR3 reads CASSLQGYTGELFF. In DNA form, the CDR3 reads TGTGCCAGCAGCTTACAGGGCTACACCGGGGAGCTGTTTTTT. The chain combines TRBV7-9 with TRBJ2-2; perhaps TRBD1 as D (5 bases). Germline V gene sequence: CDR1 SEHNR, CDR2 FQNEAQ (reference sequence). The ends were cut back, 2 bases at V and 3 bases at J, with 7 bases in the middle. This CDR3 contains 14 residues.